This T cell receptor beta chain was found in a study of graft-versus-host responses after intestinal transplantation. Study results and caveats: Allografts of one patient group, those with graft-donor T cell macrochimerism, had high graft-versus-host to host-versus-graft clonal ratios. Researchers found GvH clones in recipient marrow, and some showed up first in ileum or blood. Early post-transplant HvG declines were associated with peak circulating GvH clone levels.

Germline CDR1 and CDR2: MNHNY and SVGAGI (reference sequence). V shed 4 bases, J shed 2 bases, and the junction held 9 bases outside the gene matches. CDR3 length equals 16 residues. Concerning this clone itself: No antigen is known for it.

The assay was immunoSEQ multiplex PCR, and TCRdb's table has in-frame clones only and misses some. This table holds some 13,000 clones, about 83% found once. The sample here was PBMCs, taken after intestinal transplantation. The chain joins TRBV6-6 to TRBJ2-7, with 9 nucleotides matching TRBD2. This TCR was recovered from a human patient who received an intestinal transplant, so some T cells may come from the graft donor. In DNA form, the CDR3 reads TGTGCCAGCAGTTCCGGACTAGCGAGATATCCCTACGAGCAGTACTTC. Its protein product is CASSSGLARYPYEQYF.